The present T cell receptor beta chain was sequenced within a study of blood T cell repertoires in COVID-19. Overall study: Acute-phase and convalescent COVID-19 samples originated in the United States, Italy and Spain. The analysed material was cDNA or gDNA that came from T cells, B-cell-depleted T cells, or PBMCs.

V was cut by 6 bases and J by 2 bases, with 16 bases left in between. This CDR3 region has 15 residues. Germline V gene sequence: CDR1 SNHLY, CDR2 FYNNEI. This clone turned up a few times. In the source study's methods: Scientists estimated how many nucleated cells there were by amplifying reference gene primers. Sequencing was performed with immunoSEQ multiplex PCR; in TCRdb, only in-frame clones are kept and a portion is missing. V, J and clone size were drawn from that table, and D and trimming were deduced from the DNA. The sample lists over 85,000 clones; around 90% were seen once. The TCR comes from a man aged 65 to 79 with acute or convalescent COVID-19. Sequencing was carried out using peripheral blood. V is TRBV2 and J is TRBJ1-2, with D maybe TRBD1 (5 bases). The CDR3 here is CASRTAWRGNYGYTF. In nucleotides, the CDR3 is TGTGCCAGCAGAACCGCATGGAGGGGAAACTATGGCTACACCTTC.